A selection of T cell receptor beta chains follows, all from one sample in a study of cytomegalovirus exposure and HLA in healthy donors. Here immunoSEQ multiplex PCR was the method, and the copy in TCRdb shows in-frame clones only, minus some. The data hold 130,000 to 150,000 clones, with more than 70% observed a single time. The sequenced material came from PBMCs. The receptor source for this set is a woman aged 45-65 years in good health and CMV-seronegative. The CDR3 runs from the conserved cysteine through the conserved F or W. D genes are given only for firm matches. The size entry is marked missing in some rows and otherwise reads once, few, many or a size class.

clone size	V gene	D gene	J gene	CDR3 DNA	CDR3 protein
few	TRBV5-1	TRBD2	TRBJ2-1	TGCGCCAGCAGCTTGTTCGATAGGGGGTGGGGAGCGGGGGGGACCTCCTACAATGAGCAGTTCTTC	CASSLFDRGWGAGGTSYNEQFF
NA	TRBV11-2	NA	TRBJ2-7	TGTGCCAGCAGCTTAGTCGCCGGCGGGGCCGTCTACGAGCAGTACTTC	CASSLVAGGAVYEQYF
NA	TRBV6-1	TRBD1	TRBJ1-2	TGTGCCATAGGACTCAGGGGGACTAACTATGGCTACACCTTC	CAIGLRGTNYGYTF
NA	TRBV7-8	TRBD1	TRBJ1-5	TGTGCCAGCAGCTTTGACAGGGGGCAGCGGCCCCAGCATTTT	CASSFDRGQRPQHF
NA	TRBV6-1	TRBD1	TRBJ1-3	TGTGCCAGCAGGACAGGGGGATCTGGAAACACCATATATTTT	CASRTGGSGNTIYF
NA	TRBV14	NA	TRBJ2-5	TGTGCCAGCAGCCAAGCATTGACCCAGTACTTC	CASSQALTQYF
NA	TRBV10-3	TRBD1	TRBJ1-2	TGTGCCATCAGTGAGTCGGACAGGGATAGAGGCTACACCTTC	CAISESDRDRGYTF
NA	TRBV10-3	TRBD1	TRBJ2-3	TGTGCCATCAGTGAGACCGGACAGGGTCCCACAGATACGCAGTATTTT	CAISETGQGPTDTQYF
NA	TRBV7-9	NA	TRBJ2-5	TGTGCCAGCAGCTGGAGGGGACAGCAAGAGACCCAGTACTTC	CASSWRGQQETQYF
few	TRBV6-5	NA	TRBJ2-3	TGTGCCAGCAGTTACTACTCGCGGGGCACAGATACGCAGTATTTT	CASSYYSRGTDTQYF
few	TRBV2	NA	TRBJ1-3	TGTGCCAGCAGTGCCCAGGGATATGGAAACACCATATATTTT	CASSAQGYGNTIYF
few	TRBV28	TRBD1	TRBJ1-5	TGTGCCAGCAGCCGGGACAGTAATGGGCCCCAGCATTTT	CASSRDSNGPQHF
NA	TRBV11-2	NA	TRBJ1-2	TGTGCCAGCAGCCCCTCGTCTAACTATGGCTACACCTTC	CASSPSSNYGYTF
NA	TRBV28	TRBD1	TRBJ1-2	TGTGCCAGCAGTAATGCGGGACAGGGGGACTCGAGTGGCTACACCTTC	CASSNAGQGDSSGYTF
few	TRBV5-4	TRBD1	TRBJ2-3	TGTGCCAGCAGCCGGGACAGCCCTAGCACAGATACGCAGTATTTT	CASSRDSPSTDTQYF
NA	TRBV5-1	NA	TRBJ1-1	TGCGCCAGCAGCTTGGCACAGGCCAACACTGAAGCTTTCTTT	CASSLAQANTEAFF
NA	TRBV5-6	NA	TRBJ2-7	TGTGCCGGAGGCTACGAGCAGTACTTC	CAGGYEQYF
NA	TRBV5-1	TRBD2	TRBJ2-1	TGCGCCAGCAGCCCAAGGACTAGCGGGGATGAGCAGTTCTTC	CASSPRTSGDEQFF
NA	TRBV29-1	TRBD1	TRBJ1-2	TGCAGCGTTGATGGACAGGGGGCCTATGGCTACACCTTC	CSVDGQGAYGYTF
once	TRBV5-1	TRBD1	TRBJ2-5	TGCGCCAGCAGCTTAGGGACAGGGGAATGGGAGACCCAGTACTTC	CASSLGTGEWETQYF
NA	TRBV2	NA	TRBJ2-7	TGTGCCAGCACCAAAGAGGAGGGATATTCCTACGAGCAGTACTTC	CASTKEEGYSYEQYF
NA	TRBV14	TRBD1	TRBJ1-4	TGTGCCAGCAGCCAAGTAATGTACAGGGGGCGCGAAAAACTGTTTTTT	CASSQVMYRGREKLFF
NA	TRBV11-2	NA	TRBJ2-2	TGTGCCAGCAGCTCATTGGGTCGCCAGGGAAGGGCCGGGGAGCTGTTTTTT	CASSSLGRQGRAGELFF
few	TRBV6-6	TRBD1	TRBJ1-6	TGTGCCAGCAGCCCCGGGACAGATAATTCACCCCTCCACTTT	CASSPGTDNSPLHF
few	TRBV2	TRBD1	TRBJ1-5	TGTGCCAGCAGAACACAGGGGAGCAATCAGCCCCAGCATTTT	CASRTQGSNQPQHF
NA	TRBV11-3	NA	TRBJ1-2	TGTGCCAGCAGCTTCATACCGGGACACCAAGGGAATTATGGCTACACCTTC	CASSFIPGHQGNYGYTF
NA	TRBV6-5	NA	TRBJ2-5	TGCGCCAGCACCAACGGGGTGGGAGAGACCCAGTACTTC	CASTNGVGETQYF
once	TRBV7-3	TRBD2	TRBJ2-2	TGTGCCAGCAGCCCTGACGGTAGCGGGGTAACCGGGGAGCTGTTTTTT	CASSPDGSGVTGELFF
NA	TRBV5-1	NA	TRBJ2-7	TGCGCCAGCAGCTTGAGGCCAGGCTCCTACGAGCAGTACTTC	CASSLRPGSYEQYF
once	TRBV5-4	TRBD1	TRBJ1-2	TGTGCCAGCAGCTTGGATCAAGGGGGCAGGTATGGCTACACCTTC	CASSLDQGGRYGYTF
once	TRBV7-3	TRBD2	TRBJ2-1	TGTGCCAGCAGGGGTAGCGGGGAAGGCGCCTACAATGAGCAGTTCTTC	CASRGSGEGAYNEQFF
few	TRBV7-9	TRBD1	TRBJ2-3	TGTGCCAGCAGATACCACACAGGGGGCACAGATACGCAGTATTTT	CASRYHTGGTDTQYF
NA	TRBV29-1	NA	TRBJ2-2	TGCAGCGTTGTCAGAGGGGGTATGGCCGGGGAGCTGTTTTTT	CSVVRGGMAGELFF
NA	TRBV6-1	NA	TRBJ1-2	TGTGCCAGCCACAATTGGGGGGAAAAGGGCTATGGCTACACCTTC	CASHNWGEKGYGYTF
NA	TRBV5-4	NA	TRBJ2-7	TGTGCCAGCAGCGAGTCTACCACCTACGAGCAGTACTTC	CASSESTTYEQYF
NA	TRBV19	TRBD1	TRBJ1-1	TGTGCCAGTAGCCTTAGGACAGGGCGTTTAGGAACCAGCTCGAACACTGAAGCTTTCTTT	CASSLRTGRLGTSSNTEAFF
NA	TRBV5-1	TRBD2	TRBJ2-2	TGCGCCAGCAGCTTGGCTAGCGGGGGACCCAACACCGGGGAGCTGTTTTTT	CASSLASGGPNTGELFF
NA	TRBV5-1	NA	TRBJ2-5	TGCGCCAGCAGCTTAGACAACCAAGAGACCCAGTACTTC	CASSLDNQETQYF
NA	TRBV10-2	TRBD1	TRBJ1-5	TGCGCCAGCAGCCCAAACAGGGGGATTGGCAATCAGCCCCAGCATTTT	CASSPNRGIGNQPQHF
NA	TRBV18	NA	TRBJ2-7	TGTGCCAGCTCACCACCGGACATCGCCTACGAGCAGTACTTC	CASSPPDIAYEQYF
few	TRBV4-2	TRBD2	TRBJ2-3	TGTGCCAGCAGCCGACGGACTAGCGGGGGGATGACCGTCACAGATACGCAGTATTTT	CASSRRTSGGMTVTDTQYF
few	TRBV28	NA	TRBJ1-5	TGTGCCAGCAGACGGGGGACGGATAGCAATCAGCCCCAGCATTTT	CASRRGTDSNQPQHF
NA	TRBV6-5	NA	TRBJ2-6	TGTGCCAGCAGTCTAACAGCCTCTGGGGCCAACGTCCTGACTTTC	CASSLTASGANVLTF
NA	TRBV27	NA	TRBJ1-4	TGTGCCAGCACCGACAGGAAACTGTTTTTT	CASTDRKLFF
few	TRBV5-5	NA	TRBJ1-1	TGTGCCAGCAGCTTGCTCCCCGTTAGGGGCACTGAAGCTTTCTTT	CASSLLPVRGTEAFF
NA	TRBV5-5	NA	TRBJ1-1	TGTGCCAGCAGTGCGGCGTACGACACTGAAGCTTTCTTT	CASSAAYDTEAFF